Below, 21 T cell receptor beta chains from the same sample are listed, as sequenced in a study of T cells in Graves' hyperthyroidism and ophthalmopathy. Authors of the study amplified TCR beta CDR3 regions from RNA transcripts. TCR CDR3 underwent first-round RT-PCR with the HTBI primer set. MiXCR, run by TCRdb on the multiplex PCR reads, gives a single entry per CDR3 protein. The sample carries fewer than 200,000 distinct CDR3 sequences, about a sixth recorded once. The specimen sequenced was blood. The receptors derive from a woman aged 45 to 65 with Graves' hyperthyroidism.

This clonotype occurred many times. This chain uses TRBV28 with TRBJ1-5; 8 bases are a match to TRBD1. The CDR3 spans 14 residues. In germline, CDR1 is MDHEN, CDR2 SYDVKM. The trim removed 7 bases at V and 4 bases at J, leaving 6 bases unmatched. CDR3 sequence reads: CASNRQGSNQPQHF. DNA for the CDR3: TGTGCCAGCAACCGACAGGGGAGTAATCAGCCCCAGCATTTT.

As concerns this clonotype: Being one base from a much bigger clone, this may be a read error. The gene calls are TRBV18 and TRBJ2-7; 7 positions match TRBD1. Trimming removed 5 bases from V and 3 bases from J; junction bases left unmatched: 13. The CDR3 is 16 residues long. CDR1 is KGHSH, CDR2 LQKENI, per germline. The CDR3 spells CASSTPRQGASYEQYF. CDR3 nucleotide sequence: TGTGCCAGCTCAACGCCTAGACAGGGAGCAAGCTACGAGCAGTACTTC.

The DNA of the CDR3 is TGTGCCAGTACCCCTCGGGCAGGGATAAACTATGGCTACACCTTC. Its translation: CASTPRAGINYGYTF. The V and J genes are TRBV19 and TRBJ1-2; TRBD1 is a possible D gene (5 bases). The CDR3 has 15 amino acids. The germline CDR1 and CDR2 sequences are LNHDA and SQIVND (reference sequence). V was cut by 7 bases and J by 2 bases, with 17 bases left in between. Supplemented by reference TRBV19 and TRBJ1-2, the full variable domain reads DGGITQSPKYLFRKEGQNVTLSCEQNLNHDAMYWYRQDPGQGLRLIYYSQIVNDFQKGDIAEGYSVSREKKESFPLTVTSAQKNPTAFYLCASTPRAGINYGYTFGSGTRLTVV.

V usage is TRBV30 and J usage is TRBJ1-5; no clear D. Germline loops: CDR1 GTSNPN, CDR2 SVGIG (reference sequence). V lost 1 base to trimming and J lost 3 bases, with 4 bases between them. The CDR3 runs 12 residues. CDR3: CAWSALNQPQHF. In DNA form, the CDR3 reads TGTGCCTGGAGTGCCCTCAATCAGCCCCAGCATTTT.

This clonotype has a count of ten or more. The chain couples TRBV15 to TRBJ2-3; 8 bases agree with TRBD1. The CDR3 loop spans 14 amino acids. J was trimmed by 6 bases and V by 2 bases; bases with no gene match: 4. The germline V gene has CDR1 LNHNV and CDR2 YYDKDF (reference sequence). The CDR3 reads CATSRNRGYDTQYF. The CDR3 DNA reads TGTGCCACCAGCAGAAACAGGGGGTATGATACGCAGTATTTT.

The genes are TRBV6-2 or TRBV6-3 and TRBJ1-2; the match to TRBD1 covers 8 bases. The junction had 9 bases not matched to a gene; V was cut back by 6 bases and J by 6 bases. Germline lookup yields CDR1 MNHEY and CDR2 SVGEGT. The CDR3 is 14 residues long. In DNA form, the CDR3 reads TGTGCCAGCAGATCCAACGACAGGGGTGATGGCTACACCTTC. It encodes CASRSNDRGDGYTF.

This rearrangement joins TRBV27 to TRBJ2-2; 12 bases agree with TRBD1. Trimming took 3 bases from V and 0 from J; bases not matched to a gene: 5. Looked up from germline, CDR1 is MNHEY and CDR2 is SMNVEV (reference sequence). There are 18 residues in the CDR3. The CDR3 loop reads CASSFGDRGRSNTGELFF. The CDR3 region has the DNA TGTGCCAGCAGTTTCGGGGACAGGGGGCGATCGAACACCGGGGAGCTGTTTTTT.

This clonotype was found many times. This sequence joins TRBV19 and TRBJ2-4, with D uncertain. Trimming left V 2 bases short and J 0 bases short, with 14 bases between. Germline V gene data show CDR1 as LNHDA and CDR2 as SQIVND (reference sequence). The CDR3 runs 17 residues. CDR3 sequence (DNA): TGTGCCAGTAGTATATTCGGGCCGAACCGAGCCAAAAACATTCAGTACTTC. This encodes CASSIFGPNRAKNIQYF.

This clonotype appeared many times. V and J are TRBV25-1 and TRBJ1-2; 8 bases agree with TRBD1. CDR3 length equals 15 residues. The V gene end was trimmed by 3 bases and the J gene end by 3 bases; junction bases not matched to a gene: 6. The germline gives CDR1 MGHDK, CDR2 SYGVNS. CDR3 protein: CASSDLTGVDYGYTF. CDR3 sequence (DNA): TGTGCCAGCAGTGACTTGACAGGGGTCGACTATGGCTACACCTTC.

This clonotype was seen repeatedly, ten times or more. The chain is built from TRBV11-2 and TRBJ2-1; 9 bases are shared with TRBD2. The V gene's germline CDR1 is SGHAT and CDR2 FQNNGV. V was clipped by 3 bases and J by 8 bases; unmatched bases: 8. The CDR3 sequence is 15 residues long. The CDR3 loop reads CASSFRTSDFDEQFF. In nucleotides, the CDR3 is TGTGCCAGCAGCTTCCGGACTAGCGACTTCGATGAGCAGTTCTTC.

The V call is TRBV6-2 or TRBV6-3, the J call TRBJ2-1; D perhaps matches TRBD2 (5 bases). V dropped 6 bases and J dropped 0 bases, with 12 bases sitting between them. Germline V gene sequence: CDR1 MNHEY, CDR2 SVGEGT. CDR3 size: 15 residues. CDR3 in DNA: TGTGCCAGCAGCTCCGGGATAGGCTCCTACAATGAGCAGTTCTTC. As protein: CASSSGIGSYNEQFF.

This clonotype appeared many times. The V gene is TRBV7-3, the J gene TRBJ2-1; D call uncertain. CDR3 length equals 14 residues. The V gene lost 4 bases and the J gene lost 6 bases, with 13 bases spanning the gap. CDR1 is SGHTA, CDR2 FQGTGA, per germline. Here the CDR3 DNA reads TGTGCCAGCAGCTCAGGACCCTTCCCCAATGAGCAGTTCTTC. This codes for CASSSGPFPNEQFF.

This clonotype was seen many times. The rearrangement links TRBV5-1 to TRBJ2-1; 7 bases match TRBD2. The V gene's germline CDR1 is SGHRS and CDR2 YFSETQ. The CDR3 is made up of 13 amino acids. With 0 bases clipped from V and 9 bases from J, the junction kept 3 bases outside the gene matches. The CDR3 coding sequence is TGCGCCAGCAGCTTGGCCTGGGGGGGTGAGCAGTTCTTC. Translation: CASSLAWGGEQFF.

This clonotype was counted at least ten times. The CDR3 sequence is CSAPGQGDSPLHF. CDR3 sequence (DNA): TGCAGTGCCCCGGGACAGGGTGATTCACCCCTCCACTTT. The chain joins TRBV20-1 to TRBJ1-6; 9 positions match TRBD1. The trim removed 6 bases at V and 8 bases at J, leaving 5 bases unmatched. CDR1 DFQATT and CDR2 SNEGSKA come from the germline V gene (reference sequence). The CDR3 is made up of 13 amino acids.

This clonotype has at least ten counts. The chain links TRBV12-3 or TRBV12-4 to TRBJ1-2; D unclear. V was clipped by 3 bases and J by 0 bases, with 8 bases between them. The CDR3 contains 14 residues. CDR3 DNA sequence: TGTGCCAGCAGTTTTGGCAGGTCTAACTATGGCTACACCTTC. It translates to CASSFGRSNYGYTF.

A few counts support this clonotype. A much larger clone lies a single base off, so this may be a read error. The chain is built from TRBV25-1 and TRBJ2-2; D is ambiguous. Germline assignment: CDR1 MGHDK and CDR2 SYGVNS. This CDR3 has 15 amino acids. The V gene lost 5 bases and the J gene lost 0 bases, with 10 bases spanning the gap. CDR3 in DNA: TGTGCCAGCAGTTTACACCTCGCGAACACCGGGGAGCTGTTTTTT. Translating gives CASSLHLANTGELFF.

This clonotype was seen ten or more times. This chain links TRBV19 with TRBJ1-2, with D tentatively TRBD1 (6 bases). V lost 6 bases and J lost 4, with 15 bases in between. Germline V gene data show CDR1 as LNHDA and CDR2 as SQIVND (reference sequence). This CDR3 is built from 14 residues. In DNA form, the CDR3 reads TGTGCCAGTAGCTCGACAGGCTCCTTCTATGGCTACACCTTC. This encodes CASSSTGSFYGYTF.

The chain combines TRBV5-1 with TRBJ1-1; D unclear. Germline CDR1 reads SGHRS; CDR2 reads YFSETQ. The CDR3 has 16 residues. The V end lost 0 bases, the J end lost 1 base, and 13 bases lay between the germline ends. The DNA of the CDR3 is TGCGCCAGCAGCTTGGCCCGGGGAGTGGCGAACACTGAAGCTTTCTTT. Translation gives CASSLARGVANTEAFF.

In this sample, this clonotype turned up many times. The chain is built from TRBV28 and TRBJ2-5, with D hard to call. V dropped 1 base and J dropped 5 bases, with 11 bases sitting between them. The CDR3 loop spans 14 amino acids. Germline CDR1 is MDHEN and CDR2 is SYDVKM. The CDR3 reads CASSLSSFVETQYF. The CDR3 nucleotides are TGTGCCAGCAGTTTATCTTCATTTGTGGAGACCCAGTACTTC.

This clonotype was seen ten or more times. The junction departs from the called germline gene at one end, perhaps through a read error. V gene TRBV10-2 combines with J gene TRBJ1-1, with a possible D match to TRBD1 (6 bases). CDR3 length: 14 residues. The germline CDR1 and CDR2 sequences are WSHSY and SAAADI. DNA for the CDR3: TGCGCCAGCAATGAGTCGAGGGGGTATGCTGAAGCTTTCTTT. Amino acid sequence: CASNESRGYAEAFF.

Many counts were recorded for this clonotype. This chain links TRBV19 with TRBJ1-1, with a tentative D call TRBD1 (5 bases). CDR3 length equals 12 residues. The V and J ends lost 7 bases and 7 bases respectively, with 13 bases between them. Germline CDR1 is LNHDA and CDR2 is SQIVND (reference sequence). The CDR3 region has the DNA TGTGCCAGTACCCAGGGTTATAGTGAAGCTTTCTTT. It specifies CASTQGYSEAFF.